This paragraph reports one T cell receptor (beta chain). Its target is unknown. This entry is derived from a study of cytomegalovirus exposure and HLA in healthy donors. General study findings and limits: In a later analysis, a missense DCLRE1C variant was linked to TCR beta V- and J-gene trimming. In most subjects, TCR beta sequences reportedly gave accurate predictions of HLA-A and HLA-B alleles.

Germline V lookup: CDR1 SGHRS, CDR2 YFSETQ. With 4 bases removed from V and 1 base from J, the gap between germline ends came to 11 bases. The CDR3 spans 14 residues. 13 Jbeta primers and 60 Vbeta primers were used for the PCR. Per the original methods: Around 12 million of 80 million or so unique TCR beta chains were shared, per a later count. Measured with immunoSEQ multiplex PCR; TCRdb has only the in-frame clones, and not every one. V and J calls and clone size follow that table, whereas D and trimming were derived from the DNA. The sample carries 200,000 or so clones, around 86% recorded once. The TCR sequence derives from a woman aged 45-60 years in good health and CMV-seropositive. Sequencing input: PBMCs. The chain links TRBV5-1 to TRBJ2-5; D possibly corresponds to TRBD1 (7 bases). CDR3 region: CASSGGDSQETQYF. The CDR3 region has the DNA TGCGCCAGCAGCGGAGGGGACAGCCAAGAGACCCAGTACTTC.